This is a list of T cell receptor beta chains from one sample in a study of blood T cell repertoires in COVID-19. Generated by immunoSEQ multiplex PCR, the TCRdb table keeps only in-frame clones and is missing some. The table shows more than 80,000 clones, with roughly 85% occurring only once. The sample was peripheral blood. These receptors were obtained from a human donor in a cohort sampled during active COVID-19. Each CDR3 is given with its conserved first and last residue. A D gene is named only where the DNA matches it firmly. Clone size appears in some rows only: once, few, many, or a class for an expanded clone.

J: TRBJ2-1
D: TRBD1
size: -
V: TRBV5-1
DNA: TGCGCCAGCAGCCTCGGACAGGGAGGATACAATGAGCAGTTCTTC
CDR3: CASSLGQGGYNEQFF

J: TRBJ2-1
D: -
size: -
V: TRBV3-1/TRBV3-2
DNA: TGTGCCAGCAGCCAAGGCAGGGGATCCTACAATGAGCAGTTCTTC
CDR3: CASSQGRGSYNEQFF

J: TRBJ1-1
D: -
size: once
V: TRBV6-5
DNA: TGTGCCAGCAGTTACTCGGTCGGGGGGTGGAACACTGAAGCTTTCTTT
CDR3: CASSYSVGGWNTEAFF

J: TRBJ2-3
D: -
size: -
V: TRBV5-5
DNA: TGTGCCAGCAGCAGGCAAGGCAGGGCCCACACAGATACGCAGTATTTT
CDR3: CASSRQGRAHTDTQYF

J: TRBJ1-2
D: -
size: -
V: TRBV10-3
DNA: TGTGCCATCAGTGATCCGACAGCTAACTATGGCTACACCTTC
CDR3: CAISDPTANYGYTF

J: TRBJ2-5
D: -
size: -
V: TRBV6-1
DNA: TGTGCCAGCAGTGATGACAGTGGCCCGGGTGTGGCCCAGTACTTC
CDR3: CASSDDSGPGVAQYF

J: TRBJ1-1
D: TRBD1
size: -
V: TRBV2
DNA: TGTGCCAGCAAAAGGGGGCTATCTGAAGCTTTCTTT
CDR3: CASKRGLSEAFF

J: TRBJ2-5
D: -
size: -
V: TRBV7-9
DNA: TGTGCCAGCAGGGGGGGGCAGGGGGCGAAGACCCAGTACTTC
CDR3: CASRGGQGAKTQYF

J: TRBJ1-5
D: -
size: few
V: TRBV28
DNA: TGTGCCAGCAGTACGGGGATGGTTCAGCCCCAGCATTTT
CDR3: CASSTGMVQPQHF

J: TRBJ2-2
D: TRBD1
size: -
V: TRBV4-2
DNA: TGTGCCAGCAGCCCCAGGACAGGGACGAACACCGGGGAGCTGTTTTTT
CDR3: CASSPRTGTNTGELFF

J: TRBJ1-1
D: -
size: -
V: TRBV30
DNA: TGTGCCTGGAGTGTAGCGGGGTCCCCAAACACTGAAGCTTTCTTT
CDR3: CAWSVAGSPNTEAFF

J: TRBJ2-7
D: TRBD1
size: -
V: TRBV28
DNA: TGTGCCAGCACCCTACAGGGGTCTTACGAGCAGTACTTC
CDR3: CASTLQGSYEQYF